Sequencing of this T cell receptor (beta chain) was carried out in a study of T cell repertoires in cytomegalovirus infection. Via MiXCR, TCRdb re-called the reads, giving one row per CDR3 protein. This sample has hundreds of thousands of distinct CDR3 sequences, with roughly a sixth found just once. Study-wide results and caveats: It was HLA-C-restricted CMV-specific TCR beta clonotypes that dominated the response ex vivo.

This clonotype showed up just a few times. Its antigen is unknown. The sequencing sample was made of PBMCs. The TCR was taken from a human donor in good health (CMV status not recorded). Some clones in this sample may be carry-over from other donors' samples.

The CDR3 here is CASSFRRARLNTEAFF. In DNA form, the CDR3 reads TGTGCCAGCAGTTTCAGGAGGGCCCGCCTCAACACTGAAGCTTTCTTT. The V gene is TRBV28, the J gene TRBJ1-1; D is unresolved. This CDR3 has 16 residues. Germline CDR1 is MDHEN and CDR2 is SYDVKM. The V and J ends lost 3 bases and 2 bases respectively, with 16 bases between them.